Described below is a single T cell receptor (beta chain) sequence and its context. No antigen is known for it. Qualities for individual bases were not recorded, and no much larger clone is one base off. The data belong to a study of T-cell reconstitution after alpha-beta-depleted transplantation in children listed by TCRdb under 2016. Broadly, across the study: T-cell immune reconstitution after TCRalphabeta/CD19-depleted allogeneic hematopoietic cell transplantation in children was quantitatively tracked in the study by means of TCR repertoire profiling. Study-level results and caveats: About two months after transplant, the apparently early recovery of alphabetaT-cell counts reportedly depended on just several hundred clones that had expanded rapidly and came from non-depleted graft cells. Over subsequent months, a decline in hyperexpanded clone frequencies was noted, and after one year, T-cell counts and TCRbeta diversity were mostly ascribed to newly produced T cells. In some patients, the high TCRbeta diversity seen at day 60 was put down to recipient T cells and intrathymic progenitors that had survived conditioning.

Sample treatment or condition, as interpreted from the label and publication: allogeneic hematopoietic cell transplantation with graft depleted of TCRalphabeta T cells and CD19 B cells. The transplant recipients were children given TCRalphabeta/CD19-depleted allogeneic hematopoietic cell grafts. The receptor library was made with PCR. Sequencing relied on an Illumina HiSeq 2500. TCR library preparation used molecular barcoding, with unique molecular identifiers applied to normalize quantification of the TCRbeta repertoire. TCRdb took the public reads, trimmed them with fastp at Q25, ran MiXCR for clone calling and kept in-frame beta chains. CDR3 protein sequences are deduplicated, and each keeps its most common genes and DNA. For this sample there are about 540,000 distinct CDR3 sequences; more than 20% appear just once. 36% of the sample lies in the top ten. Measured from the cysteine to the phenylalanine, the CDR3 is 14 residues long. Only the CDR3 part of the read is kept: 42 bases, read in frame from the first base. CDR1 and CDR2, per the germline V gene (reference sequence), are MNHEY and SMNVEV. Germline trimming amounts to 7 bases on V and 2 bases on J, with 6 as the count of junction bases outside the gene matches.

The sample consisted of PBMCs, taken before TCRalphabeta/CD19-depleted stem cell transplant. The receptor comes from a boy less than two years old with Wiskott-Aldrich syndrome, due to receive a stem cell transplant. The sequence links TRBV27 to TRBJ2-5; TRBD2 matches 8 bases in the middle. Here the CDR3 is given as CASKRLAPQETQYF. The DNA reads as follows: TGTGCCAGCAAGAGACTAGCGCCGCAAGAGACCCAGTACTTC.